The 6 T cell receptor beta chains presented below share a single source sample, sequenced in a study of cytomegalovirus exposure and HLA in healthy donors. A multiplex PCR was run with 60 Vbeta primers and 13 Jbeta primers. The assay was immunoSEQ multiplex PCR, and TCRdb's table has in-frame clones only and misses some. Among some 100,000 clones, roughly 74% were seen once, and the ten largest hold 16%. Sequenced material: PBMCs. The receptors here all came from a woman aged 18 to 35 in good health and CMV-seropositive.

This clone was detected a few times. The chain couples TRBV18 to TRBJ2-3, with D perhaps TRBD1 (6 bases). The CDR3 runs 17 residues. The V end was cut by 3 bases, the J end by 1 base, with 17 bases between. Per germline, CDR1 KGHSH and CDR2 LQKENI. The CDR3 DNA follows: TGTGCCAGCTCACCCCGGGACACAGGTGTGGGCACAGATACGCAGTATTTT. This codes for CASSPRDTGVGTDTQYF.

The V call is TRBV9, the J call TRBJ1-6, with D perhaps TRBD1 (5 bases). Germline assignment: CDR1 SGDLS and CDR2 YYNGEE. With 0 bases removed from V and 7 bases from J, the gap between germline ends came to 14 bases. This CDR3 is built from 16 residues. Written as DNA, the CDR3 is TGTGCCAGCAGCGTAGGACTGGGGGGGTGGAATTCACCCCTCCACTTT. Amino acid sequence: CASSVGLGGWNSPLHF.

This clone was seen only once. The rearrangement uses TRBV9 and TRBJ2-5; the match to TRBD2 covers 11 bases. The J call is uncertain, as TRBJ2-7 better fits the DNA end. The CDR3 is made up of 14 amino acids. Germline lookup yields CDR1 SGDLS and CDR2 YYNGEE. In nucleotides, the CDR3 is TGTGCCAGCAGCACTAGCGGGAGCTCCTACGAGCAGTACTTC. It codes for CASSTSGSSYEQYF.

This chain joins TRBV7-2 and TRBJ1-1; TRBD1 matches at 7 bases. The V and J ends lost 5 bases and 4 bases, in that order; junction bases with no gene match: 10. In germline, CDR1 is SGHTA, CDR2 FQGNSA. This CDR3 spans 15 amino acids. CDR3 nucleotides: TGTGCCAGCAGCCCCCAGGGGACAGTCCCCACTGAAGCTTTCTTT. It codes for CASSPQGTVPTEAFF.

This clone was counted a few times. The chain uses TRBV5-4 and TRBJ2-1, with TRBD1 matching over 7 bases. The CDR3 is 13 amino acids. CDR1 SGHNT and CDR2 YYREEE come from the germline V gene (reference sequence). Trimming cost V 7 bases and J 3 bases; bases outside gene matches: 4. CDR3 region: CASRRDSYNEQFF. The DNA for the CDR3 is TGTGCCAGCCGCCGGGACAGCTACAATGAGCAGTTCTTC.

J is TRBJ2-5 and V is TRBV13; TRBD1 might be the D (7 bases). Trimming stripped 2 bases from V and 7 bases from J, with 23 bases between. There are 17 residues in the CDR3. Germline CDR1 and CDR2: PRHDT and FYEKMQ (reference sequence). The CDR3 bases are TGTGCCAGCAGCTTACGGGGGAGACAGGGATTGGCGGGGACCCAGTACTTC. Protein sequence: CASSLRGRQGLAGTQYF.